Listed below are T cell receptor beta chains from one sample, sequenced in a study of preoperative IRX-2 immunotherapy in early breast cancer. TCRdb's copy holds only in-frame clones and misses some; the assay was immunoSEQ multiplex PCR. The data hold around 22,000 clones, with about 90% observed a single time. The sequenced sample was tumor tissue, obtained after IRX-2 immunotherapy. All receptors come from a human donor with breast cancer. Both conserved end residues are part of each CDR3. The D gene is left open where the match is weak. Some rows mark clone size as missing; the rest say once, few, many or name a class of expanded clone.

v_call	d_call	clone_size	j_call	cdr3_nt	cdr3_aa
TRBV5-6	TRBD2	-	TRBJ2-2	TGTGCCAGCAGCCCCGGGGGGGCAACCGGGGAGCTGTTTTTT	CASSPGGATGELFF
TRBV19	-	once	TRBJ1-1	TGTGCCAGTAGGAAACAGTTTCAGGGCACTGAAGCTTTCTTT	CASRKQFQGTEAFF
TRBV6-6	-	-	TRBJ1-4	TGTGCCAGCAGTTATCCATGGGGGCAGGGTGAAAAACTGTTTTTT	CASSYPWGQGEKLFF
TRBV29-1	TRBD1	-	TRBJ2-1	TGCAGCGTTGAAAGTGCCGACAGGGTAGGCTACAATGAGCAGTTCTTC	CSVESADRVGYNEQFF
TRBV27	-	few	TRBJ1-2	TGTGCCAGCAGTTTTGTGTCCCCCCGGGGTTCCGAGAGGTATGGCTACACCTTC	CASSFVSPRGSERYGYTF
TRBV21-1	-	-	TRBJ2-3	TGTGCCGGAACCGGGACCTGGATCGCAGATACGCAGTATTTT	CAGTGTWIADTQYF
TRBV6-5	TRBD1	-	TRBJ1-2	TGTGCCAGCAGTTACTCGGGGAGGAGGGGGCGCGATGGCTACACCTTC	CASSYSGRRGRDGYTF
TRBV6-5	-	-	TRBJ1-2	TGTGCCAGCAGTTCTACAGGGACGGATATGGATGGCTACACCTTC	CASSSTGTDMDGYTF
TRBV5-6	-	-	TRBJ2-5	TGTGCCAGCAGCCCGAATTCAGCCAGGGTCCAAGAGACCCAGTACTTC	CASSPNSARVQETQYF
TRBV7-2	-	-	TRBJ2-3	TGTGCCAGCAGCTTAAGGGCGGGGGCTACAGATACGCAGTATTTT	CASSLRAGATDTQYF
TRBV6-5	-	-	TRBJ1-4	TGTGCCAGCAGCCTACAGGGCGGGGTAGAAAAACTGTTTTTT	CASSLQGGVEKLFF
TRBV10-3	TRBD1	-	TRBJ1-6	TGTGCCATCACTTTGGACAGGGCTAATTCACCCCTCCACTTT	CAITLDRANSPLHF
TRBV29-1	-	-	TRBJ2-3	TGCAGCGTTGAGAACGACGGCACTAGCACAGATACGCAGTATTTT	CSVENDGTSTDTQYF
TRBV11-2	-	-	TRBJ1-4	TGTGCCAGCAGCTTAGAGACGCAGGGGTCTCGGGGAAAACTGTTTTTT	CASSLETQGSRGKLFF
TRBV10-2	-	-	TRBJ2-3	TGCGCCAGCCGTGGGCAACCCGGGCTAGATACGCAGTATTTT	CASRGQPGLDTQYF
TRBV18	-	-	TRBJ1-4	TGTGCCAGCTCACCTGACGCCTTTATTAATGAAAAACTGTTTTTT	CASSPDAFINEKLFF
TRBV7-6	TRBD2	-	TRBJ2-1	TGTGCCAGCAGCTTAATGACTAGCGGGGGGTACAATGAGCAGTTCTTC	CASSLMTSGGYNEQFF
TRBV5-4	TRBD2	-	TRBJ2-2	TGTGCCAGCAGCCGGCGGGGGGGGAACACCGGGGAGCTGTTTTTT	CASSRRGGNTGELFF
TRBV18	TRBD1	-	TRBJ2-2	TGTGCCAGCTCACCCGGACAGGGGGTGAACACCGGGGAGCTGTTTTTT	CASSPGQGVNTGELFF
TRBV5-4	-	-	TRBJ2-7	TGTGCCAGCAGCCCCCCGGACCAAAACTACGAGCAGTACTTC	CASSPPDQNYEQYF
TRBV21-1	-	few	TRBJ2-5	TGTGCCAGCAGCAAAGAGACCCAGTACTTC	CASSKETQYF
TRBV7-8	-	-	TRBJ1-2	TGTGCCAGCAGCTCGGACGGAAGAACCCCTCGAGGCTACACCTTC	CASSSDGRTPRGYTF
TRBV5-1	TRBD1	once	TRBJ1-5	TGCGCCAGCAGCTTAACAGGGGGCGTAGGGTCCCAGCCCCAGCATTTT	CASSLTGGVGSQPQHF
TRBV11-3	TRBD1	-	TRBJ1-2	TGTGCCAGCAGCTTAGAGTGGACAGGTTCTAACTATGGCTACACCTTC	CASSLEWTGSNYGYTF
TRBV7-9	TRBD1	once	TRBJ2-7	TGTGCCAGCAGCCTGGTCCCGGGACAGGGTTCGTCTGGTTACGAGCAGTACTTC	CASSLVPGQGSSGYEQYF
TRBV28	-	-	TRBJ2-3	TGTGCCACCCTAACAGGGAGACAAACAGATACGCAGTATTTT	CATLTGRQTDTQYF
TRBV18	-	-	TRBJ1-2	TGTGCCAGCTCCACGGACAGAACCTATGGCTACACCTTC	CASSTDRTYGYTF
TRBV10-3	-	-	TRBJ2-2	TGTGCCATCAGGAGGGCAGGGGTCGACACCGGGGAGCTGTTTTTT	CAIRRAGVDTGELFF
TRBV7-2	-	few	TRBJ1-3	TGTGCCAGCAGCTTATCCCGGGGAAGGGTGATGACTGGAAACACCATATATTTT	CASSLSRGRVMTGNTIYF
TRBV11-2	TRBD1	-	TRBJ1-1	TGTGCCAGCAGCTTCGGACAGGGGAACACTGAAGCTTTCTTT	CASSFGQGNTEAFF
TRBV7-2	-	-	TRBJ1-2	TGTGCCAGCCGGGACCCAGCTAACTATGGCTACACCTTC	CASRDPANYGYTF
TRBV5-5	-	-	TRBJ1-3	TGTGCCAGCAGCCCTCGACAAGACTCTGGAAACACCATATATTTT	CASSPRQDSGNTIYF
TRBV6-5	TRBD1	-	TRBJ1-1	TGTGCCAGCAGTTACGGCAGGGGGACTGAAGCTTTCTTT	CASSYGRGTEAFF
TRBV6-6	-	-	TRBJ2-7	TGTGCCAGCAGTTACGCCCTGCCCGCCTACGAGCAGTACTTC	CASSYALPAYEQYF
TRBV23-1	TRBD1	-	TRBJ2-3	TGCGCCAGCAGTCAATCGAGGACAGGACCCACAGATACGCAGTATTTT	CASSQSRTGPTDTQYF
TRBV7-7	-	-	TRBJ2-2	TGTGCTAGCAGCTTAGTGGGGGGACCGAACACCGGGGAGCTGTTTTTT	CASSLVGGPNTGELFF
TRBV18	-	once	TRBJ2-7	TGTGCCAGCTCACCCCCCTCAGGGACCTACGAGCAGTACTTC	CASSPPSGTYEQYF
TRBV9	TRBD1	few	TRBJ1-1	TGTGCCAGCAGCGCCTCCGGCCGAGGGGGCGCTTATTACACTGAAGCTTTCTTT	CASSASGRGGAYYTEAFF
TRBV2	-	-	TRBJ2-2	TGTGCCGGCAGTGTGGAGACAGTGAACACCGGGGAGCTGTTTTTT	CAGSVETVNTGELFF
TRBV27	-	-	TRBJ1-2	TGTGCCAGCAGTTTATATCCAGCGGGCTATGGCTACACCTTC	CASSLYPAGYGYTF
TRBV18	-	-	TRBJ1-2	TGTGCCAGCTCACCACAGATCCTTAGGGAAGCTAACTATGGCTACACCTTC	CASSPQILREANYGYTF
TRBV9	-	-	TRBJ1-1	TGTGCCAGCAGCGTCGGACCCGGGACCGCGAACACTGAAGCTTTCTTT	CASSVGPGTANTEAFF
TRBV30	-	-	TRBJ2-2	TGTGCCTCCCCCCGGGCGGGATACACCGGGGAGCTGTTTTTT	CASPRAGYTGELFF
TRBV30	TRBD2	-	TRBJ2-2	TGTGCCTGGAGACCGGGACTAGCGCGGAACACCGGGGAGCTGTTTTTT	CAWRPGLARNTGELFF
TRBV19	-	once	TRBJ1-1	TGTGCCAGTAGCGACCGAGGATTTGCGACTGAAGCTTTCTTT	CASSDRGFATEAFF
TRBV18	TRBD1	-	TRBJ1-1	TGTGCCAGCTCGCAGGATAGACAGGGTATTGAAGCTTTCTTT	CASSQDRQGIEAFF
TRBV18	TRBD1	-	TRBJ2-2	TGTGCCACCAAGGAGAGGACAGGGGCGAACACCGGGGAGCTGTTTTTT	CATKERTGANTGELFF
TRBV18	-	-	TRBJ2-3	TGTGCCAGCTCACCACGGAAGGGGACAGATACGCAGTATTTT	CASSPRKGTDTQYF
TRBV6-6	-	-	TRBJ2-3	TGTGCCAGCAGTTACGGCGGTATAGAGACGCAGTATTTT	CASSYGGIETQYF
TRBV11-1	TRBD2	-	TRBJ2-5	TGTGCCAGCAGCTTAGCTGGTTCGGCGCGGGGGGGCCATTTTGAGACCCAGTACTTC	CASSLAGSARGGHFETQYF
TRBV5-6	-	-	TRBJ1-5	TGTGCCATTCCGTTTGCCGGGGATAGCAATCAGCCCCAGCATTTT	CAIPFAGDSNQPQHF